These 27 T cell receptor beta chains were all obtained from the same sample, sequenced in a study of post-analysis software for immune sequencing data. Points from the study as a whole: Included in a set of roughly five TRBV segments more frequent in patients than controls were TRBV5-6, TRBV5-1 and TRBV20-1.

No antigen has been assigned to these receptors. Unique molecular identifiers were present in the TCR beta cDNA libraries. A single record per CDR3 protein comes from TCRdb applying MiXCR to the PCR reads. The sample contains about 200,000 distinct CDR3 sequences, approximately 29% of which appear only once. The specimen sequenced was blood. Source of these receptors: a girl aged 2-17 years with multiple sclerosis.

Comments on this clonotype: A much larger clone lies one base from this, so it may be a read error. The V gene is TRBV6-5, the J gene TRBJ2-4; D unresolved. The DNA matches TRBJ2-7 better at its end, which makes the J call doubtful. From germline, CDR1 is MNHEY and CDR2 SVGAGI. CDR3 length equals 14 residues. CDR3 sequence reads: CASSDSKERNEQYF. The CDR3 DNA sequence: TGTGCCAGCAGTGACTCGAAAGAGAGGAACGAGCAGTACTTC.

The genes are TRBV29-1 and TRBJ1-1, with 8 bases that match TRBD1. Germline V gene data show CDR1 as SQVTM and CDR2 as ANQGSEA. V lost 7 bases and J lost 4; bases outside the gene matches: 11. The CDR3 is 14 amino acids. CDR3 residues: CSAAGQGATTEAFF. The CDR3 DNA follows: TGCAGCGCCGCGGGGCAGGGGGCAACCACTGAAGCTTTCTTT.

The chain carries TRBV4-1 and TRBJ1-5; D is undetermined. Per germline, CDR1 MGHRA and CDR2 YSYEKL. The CDR3 is 16 residues long. Trimming took off 0 bases at V and 0 bases at J, with 9 bases between the two ends. This CDR3 reads CASSQEGGYSNQPQHF. CDR3 sequence (DNA): TGCGCCAGCAGCCAAGAGGGAGGCTATAGCAATCAGCCCCAGCATTTT.

This clonotype occurred a few times. The rearrangement links TRBV6-1 to TRBJ2-5; 10 bases are a match to TRBD1. Germline loops: CDR1 MNHNS, CDR2 SASEGT. With V trimmed by 4 bases and J by 11 bases, 13 bases remained unmatched. This CDR3 has 15 residues. The CDR3 DNA is TGTGCCAGCAGTGGTGACAGGGGGCCTACTGACAAGCAGTACTTC. It is translated as CASSGDRGPTDKQYF.

CDR3 in amino acids: CSVARVDRGRLNTEAFF. The CDR3, as DNA: TGCAGCGTTGCCCGGGTGGACAGGGGTCGACTGAACACTGAAGCTTTCTTT. The V call is TRBV29-1, the J call TRBJ1-1; 9 nucleotides match TRBD1. Germline V gene data show CDR1 as SQVTM and CDR2 as ANQGSEA. V dropped 4 bases and J dropped 0; count of bases not matched to a gene: 12. This CDR3 has 17 amino acids.

The table lists this clonotype with many counts. The chain is built from TRBV6-5 and TRBJ2-1; TRBD2 aligns across 10 bases. The ends lost 5 bases at V and 0 bases at J; junction bases unmatched: 4. The CDR3 loop spans 16 amino acids. Germline CDR1 reads MNHEY; CDR2 reads SVGAGI. The CDR3 spells CASSPRTSGSYNEQFF. DNA for the CDR3: TGTGCCAGCAGTCCTCGGACTAGCGGCTCCTACAATGAGCAGTTCTTC.

The CDR3 reads CASRRTANTEAFF. Written as DNA, the CDR3 is TGTGCCAGCAGACGGACGGCGAACACTGAAGCTTTCTTT. The chain has TRBV14 and TRBJ1-1; D is unresolved. Trimming pared 6 bases from V and 1 base from J, leaving 9 bases between. This CDR3 is 13 amino acids long. Germline CDR1 reads SGHDN; CDR2 reads FVKESK.

The table lists this clonotype with many counts. The chain couples TRBV6-5 to TRBJ2-7; the D gene is possibly TRBD2 (6 bases). The length of the CDR3 is 13 residues. The germline V gene has CDR1 MNHEY and CDR2 SVGAGI. The germline V and J ends were trimmed by 6 bases and 5 bases, with 14 bases remaining between them. The CDR3 DNA reads as TGTGCCAGCAGGCTTGGCGGGGTCGACGAGCAGTACTTC. It codes for CASRLGGVDEQYF.

This clonotype came up many times. The chain has TRBV12-3 or TRBV12-4 and TRBJ2-5, with 8 bases matching TRBD1. J lost 4 bases, V lost 4 bases, and 11 bases had no gene match. The CDR3 runs to 16 residues. The CDR3 DNA is TGTGCCAGCAGTTCCGCAGGGGGCGCGTTTGGAGAGACCCAGTACTTC. Its protein is CASSSAGGAFGETQYF.

V and J are TRBV20-1 and TRBJ1-2; D might be TRBD1 (5 bases). Trimming stripped 0 bases from V and 3 bases from J, with 14 bases between. This CDR3 contains 15 residues. Germline CDR1 reads DFQATT; CDR2 reads SNEGSKA (reference sequence). The chain's CDR3 is CSARESAGLYYGYTF. CDR3 sequence (DNA): TGCAGTGCTAGAGAATCTGCAGGGCTGTACTATGGCTACACCTTC.

The chain employs TRBV30 and TRBJ1-5, with 7 bases that match TRBD1. The CDR3 loop spans 15 amino acids. V lost 3 bases, J lost 10 bases, and 15 bases stayed unmatched. The germline CDR1 and CDR2 sequences are GTSNPN and SVGIG (reference sequence). The CDR3 loop is CAWRALDRESSPQHF. The CDR3 nucleotides read TGTGCCTGGAGAGCCCTTGACAGGGAGAGCAGCCCCCAGCATTTT.

This clonotype was picked up many times. This sequence joins TRBV25-1 and TRBJ2-7; the D call may be TRBD1 or TRBD2 (5 bases each). The CDR3 has 19 amino acids. With 1 base removed from V and 1 base from J, the gap between germline ends came to 23 bases. From germline, CDR1 is MGHDK and CDR2 SYGVNS. As DNA, the CDR3 is TGTGCCAGCAGTGAATTTATAGTTTGGGGGATAATTCGATCCTACGAGCAGTACTTC. Amino acid sequence: CASSEFIVWGIIRSYEQYF.

This clonotype was seen many times. The chain carries TRBV6-6 and TRBJ2-7; 8 bases agree with TRBD1. Trimming at V came to 6 bases and at J to 5 bases, leaving 15 bases not matched to a gene. This CDR3 has 16 residues. Germline-derived CDR1 and CDR2 are MNHNY and SVGAGI (reference sequence). CDR3 in amino acids: CASSPLWAGGGHEQYF. CDR3 DNA sequence: TGTGCCAGCAGCCCCCTATGGGCAGGGGGCGGACACGAGCAGTACTTC.

V gene TRBV5-1 combines with J gene TRBJ1-2; 7 bases map to TRBD1. The trim removed 0 bases at V and 6 bases at J, leaving 2 bases unmatched. CDR3 length: 13 residues. CDR1 SGHRS and CDR2 YFSETQ come from the germline V gene. CDR3 nucleotide sequence: TGCGCCAGCAGCTTGGACAGGGGTCATGGCTACACCTTC. This translates into CASSLDRGHGYTF.

This clonotype was detected a few times. V usage is TRBV5-1 and J usage is TRBJ2-5; TRBD1 might be the D (5 bases). The germline V gene encodes CDR1 SGHRS and CDR2 YFSETQ. V dropped 5 bases and J dropped 5 bases, with 28 bases sitting between them. The CDR3 totals 18 residues. In nucleotides, the CDR3 is TGCGCCAGCAGACCCACGGAGCAGGGCTTTTATTCGAAGGAGACCCAGTACTTC. Its protein is CASRPTEQGFYSKETQYF.

The sample holds many counts of this clonotype. V and J are TRBV20-1 and TRBJ2-3, with 12 bases fitting TRBD2. The trim removed 5 bases at V and 4 bases at J, leaving 4 bases unmatched. There are 14 residues in the CDR3. The germline V gene has CDR1 DFQATT and CDR2 SNEGSKA (reference sequence). CDR3 DNA sequence: TGCAGTGCTGAACTAGCGGGAGGTCCAGATACGCAGTATTTT. Residues: CSAELAGGPDTQYF.

This clonotype has at least ten counts. The rearrangement joins TRBV7-9 to TRBJ1-4; D not resolved. Trimming left V 7 bases short and J 7 bases short, with 13 bases between. CDR1 and CDR2 (germline): SEHNR, FQNEAQ (reference sequence). This CDR3 comprises 13 residues. This chain's CDR3 is CASKGKPSEKLFF. Here the CDR3 DNA reads TGTGCCAGCAAGGGAAAACCATCTGAAAAACTGTTTTTT.

The genes are TRBV29-1 and TRBJ2-7; TRBD1 matches 9 bases. V was clipped by 4 bases and J by 2 bases; unmatched bases: 3. The CDR3 covers 13 residues. Germline values: CDR1 SQVTM, CDR2 ANQGSEA. CDR3 sequence reads: CSVGGTGTYEQYF. The DNA of the CDR3 is TGCAGCGTTGGGGGGACAGGGACCTACGAGCAGTACTTC.

This clonotype was counted only a few times. The rearrangement joins TRBV7-2 to TRBJ2-2; tentatively, D is TRBD2 (5 bases). The CDR3 has 13 amino acids. Looked up from germline, CDR1 is SGHTA and CDR2 is FQGNSA. V was cut by 4 bases and J by 5 bases, with 8 bases left in between. The CDR3 is CASSSGFTGELFF. The CDR3 coding sequence is TGTGCCAGCAGCTCGGGATTTACCGGGGAGCTGTTTTTT.

This clonotype has just a few counts. The V call is TRBV16, the J call TRBJ2-3; 8 bases fit TRBD2. The CDR3 extends over 15 amino acids. After removal of 8 bases from V and 3 bases from J, the junction contained 10 bases not matched to a gene. The germline CDR1 and CDR2 sequences are KGHSY and FQNENV. The chain's CDR3 is CASRQRGSSTDTQYF. The CDR3 bases are TGTGCCAGCCGACAGCGGGGGTCATCTACAGATACGCAGTATTTT.

This clonotype was counted many times. The rearrangement uses TRBV12-3 or TRBV12-4 and TRBJ2-7; no clear D. The V end was cut by 6 bases, the J end by 6 bases, with 9 bases between. The CDR3 covers 11 residues. As DNA, the CDR3 is TGTGCCAGCAGATCCTGGGGCGAGCAGTACTTC. Amino acids: CASRSWGEQYF.

The gene calls are TRBV12-3 or TRBV12-4 and TRBJ1-4, with TRBD1 identical over 7 bases. The V and J ends lost 1 base and 10 bases, in that order; junction bases with no gene match: 9. The CDR3 is 15 residues long. CDR3: CASSLGQGGGGKLFF. The CDR3 nucleotides are TGTGCCAGCAGTTTAGGTCAGGGGGGCGGTGGAAAACTGTTTTTT.

In this sample, this clonotype turned up many times. The chain links TRBV29-1 to TRBJ2-7; D not resolved. CDR1 and CDR2 (germline): SQVTM, ANQGSEA. V lost 2 bases and J 4 bases, leaving 12 bases between the germline ends. This CDR3 has 13 residues. Here the CDR3 DNA reads TGCAGCGTTGAATCTGTGGGTTTTTACGAGCAGTACTTC. Translation: CSVESVGFYEQYF.

In this sample, this clonotype turned up a few times. This chain connects TRBV14 to TRBJ2-5, with D hard to call. In germline, CDR1 is SGHDN, CDR2 FVKESK. V was pared by 4 bases and J by 2 bases, with 8 bases between. The CDR3 extends over 13 amino acids. This chain's CDR3 is CASSRQHQETQYF. The CDR3 DNA is TGTGCCAGCAGCCGCCAACATCAAGAGACCCAGTACTTC.

The rearrangement joins TRBV5-5 to TRBJ1-2, with D hard to call. This CDR3 has 15 amino acids. With 2 bases removed from V and 1 base from J, the gap between germline ends came to 12 bases. Germline V gene data show CDR1 as SGHKS and CDR2 as YYEKEE (reference sequence). The CDR3 loop is CASSLGQTYNYGYTF. As DNA, the CDR3 is TGTGCCAGCAGCTTAGGGCAGACATATAACTATGGCTACACCTTC. Variable domain in full (rest from reference TRBV5-5 and TRBJ1-2): DAGVTQSPTHLIKTRGQQVTLRCSPISGHKSVSWYQQVLGQGPQFIFQYYEKEERGRGNFPDRFSARQFPNYSSELNVNALLLGDSALYLCASSLGQTYNYGYTFGSGTRLTVV.

The chain couples TRBV5-1 to TRBJ1-2, with 11 bases matching TRBD1. J was trimmed by 6 bases and V by 0 bases; bases with no gene match: 7. Germline CDR1 is SGHRS and CDR2 is YFSETQ. The CDR3 spans 16 residues. CDR3 coding DNA: TGCGCCAGCAGCTTGGAAGGACAGGGGGCCGGGGATGGCTACACCTTC. Its protein is CASSLEGQGAGDGYTF.

J is TRBJ2-3 and V is TRBV7-2, with D hard to call. Germline CDR1 is SGHTA and CDR2 is FQGNSA. The CDR3 spans 14 residues. V lost 4 bases and J lost 6, with 14 bases in between. The DNA of the CDR3 is TGTGCCAGCAGCTCCCGACCCGACCGGGATACGCAGTATTTT. Protein sequence: CASSSRPDRDTQYF.